Shown below are 19 T cell receptor beta chains from a single sample sequenced in a study of CD8+CD57+ T cells in acquired aplastic anemia. Using genomic DNA as the template, TCR beta VDJ and CDR3 profiling was carried out. MiXCR was run by TCRdb on the reads, yielding one entry per CDR3 protein. Among under 200,000 distinct CDR3 sequences listed, around half were seen once. Previously, flow cytometry had revealed CD8+CD57+ cell expansion in the patients chosen for sequencing. The sample consisted of sorted CD4+, CD8+, or CD8+CD57+ T cells (not recorded which) from PBMCs. These receptors all come from a human donor with aplastic anemia.

Regarding this clonotype: A single base separates this from a much larger clone, so it may be a read error. This sequence joins TRBV5-1 and TRBJ2-1; no clear D gene. CDR3 size: 15 residues. V was trimmed by 4 bases and J by 8 bases, leaving 19 bases between them. The germline V gene encodes CDR1 SGHRS and CDR2 YFSETQ. The CDR3 DNA reads as TGCGCCAGCAGCCTCCTTATGGCACACGTGGATGAGCAGTTCTTC. It translates to CASSLLMAHVDEQFF. Full variable domain (rest looked up from reference TRBV5-1 and TRBJ2-1): KAGVTQTPRYLIKTRGQQVTLSCSPISGHRSVSWYQQTPGQGLQFLFEYFSETQRNKGNFPGRFSGRQFSNSRSEMNVSTLELGDSALYLCASSLLMAHVDEQFFGPGTRLTVL.

The CDR3, as DNA: TGTGCCAGTACCTCAGGTCCTTATGGCTACACCTTC. It codes for CASTSGPYGYTF. The chain carries TRBV19 and TRBJ1-2; D is undetermined. The CDR3 runs 12 residues. In germline, CDR1 is LNHDA, CDR2 SQIVND (reference sequence). V was trimmed by 7 bases and J by 5 bases, leaving 11 bases between them.

The V call is TRBV10-3, the J call TRBJ2-7, with a tentative D call TRBD2 (6 bases). Germline V gives CDR1 ENHRY, CDR2 SYGVKD. V dropped 7 bases and J dropped 4 bases, with 17 bases sitting between them. The CDR3 has 14 amino acids. The CDR3 is CAITGGGNLYEQYF. The CDR3 DNA is TGTGCCATCACAGGAGGAGGGAATCTGTACGAGCAGTACTTC.

The rearrangement links TRBV7-9 to TRBJ1-2; unclear D gene. CDR3 length: 12 residues. The V end was cut by 5 bases, the J end by 6 bases, with 10 bases between. Germline CDR1 reads SEHNR; CDR2 reads FQNEAQ (reference sequence). The CDR3 loop is CASSPNFDGYTF. In DNA form, the CDR3 reads TGTGCCAGCAGCCCTAACTTCGATGGCTACACCTTC.

This chain connects TRBV19 to TRBJ2-6, with no clear D. Between the trimmed V and J ends, which lost 5 bases and 3 bases, there was a span of 8 bases. The germline gives CDR1 LNHDA, CDR2 SQIVND (reference sequence). This CDR3 contains 14 residues. CDR3 amino acids: CASSDLSGANVLTF. CDR3 DNA sequence: TGTGCCAGTAGTGACCTGAGTGGGGCCAACGTCCTGACTTTC.

This clonotype was seen a single time. The J gene is TRBJ1-2, the V gene TRBV7-2; D possibly corresponds to TRBD1 (5 bases). With 5 bases removed from V and 0 bases from J, the gap between germline ends came to 10 bases. CDR1 and CDR2 (germline): SGHTA, FQGNSA. This CDR3 has 14 residues. In DNA, the CDR3 is TGTGCCAGCAGCCCAGAGACAGCTAACTATGGCTACACCTTC. This gives the protein CASSPETANYGYTF.

As concerns this clonotype: No conserved phenylalanine or tryptophan is present at the end of the CDR3, so a read error is the likely explanation. The chain combines TRBV7-3 with TRBJ1-6; D ambiguous. The CDR3 totals 14 residues. Germline V CDR1 and CDR2: SGHTA, FQGTGA. Trimming removed 1 base from V and 9 bases from J, with 10 bases in between. The CDR3 region has the DNA TGTGCCAGCAGCTTAAGGCCGAGAAGTTCACCCCTCCACTCT. This gives the protein CASSLRPRSSPLHS.

The V and J genes are TRBV7-9 and TRBJ2-7; 9 positions match TRBD1. V lost 7 bases to trimming and J lost 2 bases; unmatched junction nucleotides: 6. The CDR3 extends over 14 amino acids. Germline CDR1 SEHNR, CDR2 FQNEAQ (reference sequence). DNA for the CDR3: TGTGCCAGCACCTGGACAGGGGTGACCTACGAGCAGTACTTC. This sequence encodes CASTWTGVTYEQYF.

Many counts were recorded for this clonotype. The gene calls are TRBV11-1 and TRBJ2-5; 8 bases fit TRBD2. The CDR3 extends over 15 amino acids. Germline-derived CDR1 and CDR2 are SGHAT and FQDESV (reference sequence). V was clipped by 5 bases and J by 5 bases; unmatched bases: 10. As DNA, the CDR3 is TGTGCCAGCAGCCCCGCCCCTAGCGGGTGGGAGACCCAGTACTTC. Its translation is CASSPAPSGWETQYF.

This clonotype was seen only once. One end of the junction is discordant with germline, which a read error may explain. V is TRBV7-9 and J is TRBJ2-1; D is unclear. The CDR3 loop spans 13 amino acids. Germline V gene sequence: CDR1 SEHNR, CDR2 FQNEAQ (reference sequence). The CDR3 here is CASSLLESNEQFF. The CDR3 DNA reads TGTGCTAGCAGCTTGCTCGAGAGTAATGAGCAGTTCTTC.

The chain combines TRBV10-2 with TRBJ2-5; TRBD1 aligns across 7 bases. Germline V lookup: CDR1 WSHSY, CDR2 SAAADI. V gave up 0 bases and J gave up 7 bases; unmatched junction bases: 5. The CDR3 consists of 14 residues. CDR3 loop: CASSESVSGGTQYF. Written as DNA, the CDR3 is TGCGCCAGCAGTGAGTCTGTTTCAGGGGGGACCCAGTACTTC.

CDR3 sequence (DNA): TGTGCCAGCTCACCCGACAGGGTTGGGGCTGGAAACACCATATATTTT. As protein: CASSPDRVGAGNTIYF. This rearrangement joins TRBV11-1 to TRBJ1-3, with 7 bases aligning to TRBD1. The V and J ends lost 8 bases and 2 bases, in that order; junction bases with no gene match: 12. The length of the CDR3 is 16 residues. Per germline, CDR1 SGHAT and CDR2 FQDESV (reference sequence).

This clonotype turned up a few times. This rearrangement joins TRBV20-1 to TRBJ1-6, with D tentatively TRBD1 (5 bases). Germline CDR1 DFQATT, CDR2 SNEGSKA (reference sequence). CDR3 length: 16 amino acids. The ends were cut back, 6 bases at V and 4 bases at J, with 19 bases in the middle. For the CDR3, the DNA is TGCAGTGCACAACGGGACTCGGCTATGTATAATTCACCCCTCCACTTT. This encodes CSAQRDSAMYNSPLHF.

V usage is TRBV9 and J usage is TRBJ1-2, with 10 bases that match TRBD1. Germline CDR1 is SGDLS and CDR2 is YYNGEE. There are 15 residues in the CDR3. With V trimmed by 0 bases and J by 3 bases, 2 bases remained unmatched. Here the CDR3 reads CASSVEGQGHYGYTF. The CDR3 DNA sequence: TGTGCCAGCAGCGTAGAGGGACAGGGGCACTATGGCTACACCTTC.

V and J are TRBV19 and TRBJ1-2; tentatively, D is TRBD1 (5 bases). V lost 10 bases, J lost 4 bases, and 25 bases lay in between. This CDR3 is 16 amino acids long. Per germline, CDR1 LNHDA and CDR2 SQIVND (reference sequence). CDR3 nucleotide sequence: TGTGCCACCTACGACCCACGCAGGGACGAAGGCTATGGCTACACCTTC. Amino acid sequence: CATYDPRRDEGYGYTF.

This clonotype showed up just once. The V gene is TRBV11-1, the J gene TRBJ2-7; D is perhaps TRBD1 (6 bases). V was clipped by 6 bases and J by 1 base, with 28 bases between them. The CDR3 has 19 residues. CDR1 and CDR2 (germline): SGHAT, FQDESV (reference sequence). The CDR3 nucleotides read TGTGCCAGCAGGGACCTGAGGACAGATAGAAAAGTTTCGTCCTACGAGCAGTACTTC. Translated: CASRDLRTDRKVSSYEQYF.

In the case of this clonotype: The junction departs from germline at one end; a sequencing error may be responsible. The chain has TRBV7-7 and TRBJ2-1, with 8 bases aligning to TRBD1. The germline V gene encodes CDR1 SSHAT and CDR2 FNYEAQ (reference sequence). The CDR3 is made up of 15 amino acids. The CDR3 sequence: CASSLGQGVHNEQFF. The CDR3 nucleotides read TGTGCTAGCAGCTTAGGACAGGGAGTACACAATGAGCAGTTCTTC.

This chain uses TRBV9 with TRBJ2-1; 7 nucleotides match TRBD2. Trimming cost V 0 bases and J 9 bases; bases outside gene matches: 0. This CDR3 has 12 amino acids. Germline V gene data show CDR1 as SGDLS and CDR2 as YYNGEE. CDR3 sequence: CASSVGEGEQFF. CDR3 DNA: TGTGCCAGCAGCGTAGGGGAGGGTGAGCAGTTCTTC.

This clonotype was detected ten times or more. A read error is possible here, since a much larger clone lies one base away. The chain has TRBV24-1 and TRBJ2-1; no clear D. Trimming took 4 bases from V and 6 from J, leaving 6 bases between them. This CDR3 has 12 residues. Germline values: CDR1 KGHDR, CDR2 SFDVKD. CDR3 sequence (DNA): TGTGCCACCAGTGAACCTTGCAATGAGCAGTTCTTC. The encoded protein is CATSEPCNEQFF.